This paragraph covers one T cell receptor (beta chain) sequence. Its antigen is undetermined. The data belong to a study of shared clonotypes between healthy human individuals. Overall study: CD4 naive cells filled three plates per donor, CD4 memory three, CD8 naive two and CD8 memory one.

TCRdb's copy holds only in-frame clones and misses some; the assay was immunoSEQ multiplex PCR. This table holds about 110,000 clones, more than 65% found once. This CDR3 region has 19 residues. Germline CDR1 MNHEY, CDR2 SMNVEV (reference sequence). The trim removed 6 bases at V and 2 bases at J, leaving 20 bases unmatched. General observations from the study: It was only blood that was sampled, and tissue repertoires likely differ. Naive CD4 clonotype sharing across several donors was about 5%.

The receptor's source is a woman in her 30s in good health. Sequencing input: memory CD8+ T cells sorted from blood. Subset of the sample: CD45RO+ cells pooled with CCR7-negative TemRA cells. The chain employs TRBV27 and TRBJ2-3, with TRBD2 matching 7 bases. In DNA form, the CDR3 reads TGTGCCAGCAGCCAGCGCGGGAGATTCCTCATGTGGTCCACAGATACGCAGTATTTT. Translating it yields CASSQRGRFLMWSTDTQYF.